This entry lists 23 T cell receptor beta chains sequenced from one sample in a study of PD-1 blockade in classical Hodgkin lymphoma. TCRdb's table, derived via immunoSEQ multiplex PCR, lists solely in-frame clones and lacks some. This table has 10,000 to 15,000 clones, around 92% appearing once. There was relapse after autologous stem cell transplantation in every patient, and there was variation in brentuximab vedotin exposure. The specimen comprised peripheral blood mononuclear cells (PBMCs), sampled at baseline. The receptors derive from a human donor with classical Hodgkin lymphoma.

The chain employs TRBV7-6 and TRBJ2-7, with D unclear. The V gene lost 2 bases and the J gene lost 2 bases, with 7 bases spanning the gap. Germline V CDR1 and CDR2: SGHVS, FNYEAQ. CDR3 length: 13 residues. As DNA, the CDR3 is TGTGCCAGCAGCTTATTGTCAGCCTACGAGCAGTACTTC. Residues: CASSLLSAYEQYF.

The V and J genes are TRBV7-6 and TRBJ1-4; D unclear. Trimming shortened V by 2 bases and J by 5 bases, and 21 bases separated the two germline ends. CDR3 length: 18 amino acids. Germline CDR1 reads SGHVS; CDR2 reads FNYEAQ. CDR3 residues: CASSLLYGQEVPNEKLFF. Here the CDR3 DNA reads TGTGCCAGCAGCTTATTGTATGGTCAGGAGGTTCCGAATGAAAAACTGTTTTTT. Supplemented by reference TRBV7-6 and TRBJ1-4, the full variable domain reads GAGVSQSPRYKVTKRGQDVALRCDPISGHVSLYWYRQALGQGPEFLTYFNYEAQQDKSGLPNDRFSAERPEGSISTLTIQRTEQRDSAMYRCASSLLYGQEVPNEKLFFGSGTQLSVL.

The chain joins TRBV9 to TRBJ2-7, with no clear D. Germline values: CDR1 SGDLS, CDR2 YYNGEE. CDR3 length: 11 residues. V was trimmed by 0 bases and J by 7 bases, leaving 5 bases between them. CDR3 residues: CASSVGGEQYF. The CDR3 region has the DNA TGTGCCAGCAGCGTAGGTGGAGAGCAGTACTTC.

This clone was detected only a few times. The CDR3 loop reads CASSSGVGSGGYTF. As DNA, the CDR3 is TGTGCCAGTAGCTCCGGGGTCGGCTCCGGGGGCTACACCTTC. V is TRBV19 and J is TRBJ1-2; D is undetermined. In germline, CDR1 is LNHDA, CDR2 SQIVND (reference sequence). This CDR3 has 14 amino acids. Trimming removed 6 bases at V and 8 bases at J, with 19 bases between.

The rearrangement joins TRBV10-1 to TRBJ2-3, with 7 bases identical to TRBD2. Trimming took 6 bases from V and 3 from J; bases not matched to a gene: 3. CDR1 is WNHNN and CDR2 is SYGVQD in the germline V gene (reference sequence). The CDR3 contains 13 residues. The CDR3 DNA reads TGCGCCAGCAGGGGTAGCGGGACAGATACGCAGTATTTT. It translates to CASRGSGTDTQYF.

The CDR3 DNA is TGTGCCAGCAGTTATTCCAGAGGTTATGATGGCTACACCTTC. The encoded protein is CASSYSRGYDGYTF. This rearrangement joins TRBV6-5 to TRBJ1-2; D not resolved. Trimming left V 3 bases short and J 6 bases short, with 14 bases between. Germline V gene lookup returns CDR1 MNHEY and CDR2 SVGAGI. The CDR3 has 14 amino acids.

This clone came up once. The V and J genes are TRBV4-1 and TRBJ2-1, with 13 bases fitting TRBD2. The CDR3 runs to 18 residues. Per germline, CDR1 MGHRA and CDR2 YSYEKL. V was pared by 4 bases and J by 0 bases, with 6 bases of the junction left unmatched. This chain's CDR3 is CASSPSGLAGVSYNEQFF. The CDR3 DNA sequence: TGCGCCAGCAGCCCGTCCGGACTAGCGGGGGTCTCCTACAATGAGCAGTTCTTC.

This chain's CDR3 is CASSTAGGQGEQYF. CDR3 nucleotide sequence: TGCGCCAGCAGCACGGCCGGGGGTCAGGGCGAGCAGTACTTC. The chain recombines TRBV5-1 with TRBJ2-7; a weak D match, TRBD2 (6 bases). CDR1 is SGHRS, CDR2 YFSETQ, per germline. V was trimmed by 4 bases and J by 6 bases, leaving 17 bases between them. The CDR3 consists of 14 residues.

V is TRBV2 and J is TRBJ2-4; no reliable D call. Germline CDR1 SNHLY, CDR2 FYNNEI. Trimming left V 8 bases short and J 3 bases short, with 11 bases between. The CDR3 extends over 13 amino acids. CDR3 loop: CASEPPFKNIQYF. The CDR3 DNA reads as TGTGCCAGCGAGCCCCCCTTCAAAAACATTCAGTACTTC.

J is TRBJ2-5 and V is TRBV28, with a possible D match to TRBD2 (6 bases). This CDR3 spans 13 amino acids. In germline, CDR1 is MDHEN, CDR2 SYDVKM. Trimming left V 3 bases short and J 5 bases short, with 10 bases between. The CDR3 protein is CASSFGGVETQYF. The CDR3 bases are TGTGCCAGCAGTTTTGGCGGGGTCGAGACCCAGTACTTC. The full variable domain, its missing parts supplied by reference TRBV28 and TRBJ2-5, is DVKVTQSSRYLVKRTGEKVFLECVQDMDHENMFWYRQDPGLGLRLIYFSYDVKMKEKGDIPEGYSVSREKKERFSLILESASTNQTSMYLCASSFGGVETQYFGPGTRLLVL.

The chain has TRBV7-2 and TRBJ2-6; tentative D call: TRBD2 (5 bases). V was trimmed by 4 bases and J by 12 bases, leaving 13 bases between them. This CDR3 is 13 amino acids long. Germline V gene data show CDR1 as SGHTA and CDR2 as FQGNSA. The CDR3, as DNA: TGTGCCAGCAGCTCGGGATTGGGGATCGTCCTGACTTTC. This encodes CASSSGLGIVLTF.

Here the CDR3 reads CASSQGKGGSSYEQYF. CDR3 sequence (DNA): TGCGCCAGCAGCCAGGGTAAGGGGGGAAGCTCCTACGAGCAGTACTTC. The rearrangement joins TRBV4-1 to TRBJ2-5; either TRBD1 or TRBD2 may fit D (6 bases each). The end of the DNA is better explained by TRBJ2-7, so the J call may be wrong. CDR3 length equals 16 residues. Germline lookup yields CDR1 MGHRA and CDR2 YSYEKL.

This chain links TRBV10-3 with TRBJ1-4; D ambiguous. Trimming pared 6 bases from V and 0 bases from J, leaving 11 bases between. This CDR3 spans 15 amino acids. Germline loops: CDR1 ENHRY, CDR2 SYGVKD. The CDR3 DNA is TGTGCCATCAGGGACCGGATAGCAACTAATGAAAAACTGTTTTTT. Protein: CAIRDRIATNEKLFF.

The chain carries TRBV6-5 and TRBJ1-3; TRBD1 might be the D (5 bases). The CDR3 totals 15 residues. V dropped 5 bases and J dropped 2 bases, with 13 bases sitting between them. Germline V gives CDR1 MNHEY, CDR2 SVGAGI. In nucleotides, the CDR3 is TGTGCCAGCAGTCCCTCGGGGGTTACTGGAAACACCATATATTTT. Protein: CASSPSGVTGNTIYF.

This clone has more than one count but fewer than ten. Here the CDR3 DNA reads TGCGCCAGCAGCAGGGCCAGCGGCTACGAGGAGCAGTACTTC. Translation: CASSRASGYEEQYF. The chain employs TRBV4-1 and TRBJ2-7; possibly TRBD2 for D (5 bases). Germline CDR1 MGHRA, CDR2 YSYEKL. The length of the CDR3 is 14 residues. The V end was cut by 5 bases, the J end by 7 bases, with 18 bases between.

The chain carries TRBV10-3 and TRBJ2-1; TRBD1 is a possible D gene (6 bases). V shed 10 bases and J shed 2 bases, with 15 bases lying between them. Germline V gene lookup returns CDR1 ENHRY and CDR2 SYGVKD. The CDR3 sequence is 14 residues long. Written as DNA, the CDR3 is TGTGCCACCAAGGGGGAGATCGCCTACAATGAGCAGTTCTTC. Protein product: CATKGEIAYNEQFF.

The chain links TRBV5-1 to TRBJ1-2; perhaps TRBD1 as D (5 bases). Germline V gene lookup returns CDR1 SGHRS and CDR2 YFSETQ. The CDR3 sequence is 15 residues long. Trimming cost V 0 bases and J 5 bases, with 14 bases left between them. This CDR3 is CASSLAPVGTYGYTF. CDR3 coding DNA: TGCGCCAGCAGCTTGGCCCCCGTGGGGACTTATGGCTACACCTTC.

The CDR3 loop is CASSGSEDTEAFF. CDR3 nucleotides: TGTGCCAGCAGCGGGTCTGAAGACACTGAAGCTTTCTTT. The gene calls are TRBV9 and TRBJ1-1, with unresolved D. The CDR3 is 13 amino acids. The germline gives CDR1 SGDLS, CDR2 YYNGEE. Trimming removed 3 bases at V and 3 bases at J, with 9 bases between.

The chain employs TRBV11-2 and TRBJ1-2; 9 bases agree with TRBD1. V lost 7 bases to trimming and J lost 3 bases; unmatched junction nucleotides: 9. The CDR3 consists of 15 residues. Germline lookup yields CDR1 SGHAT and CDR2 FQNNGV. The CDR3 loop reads CASNRIRDRDYGYTF. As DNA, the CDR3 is TGTGCCAGCAACCGTATCCGGGACAGGGACTATGGCTACACCTTC.

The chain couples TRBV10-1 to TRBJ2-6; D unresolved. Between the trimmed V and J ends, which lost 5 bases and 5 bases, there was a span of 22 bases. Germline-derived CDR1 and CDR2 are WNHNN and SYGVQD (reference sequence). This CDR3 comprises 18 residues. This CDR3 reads CASSSRSSAQSRANVLTF. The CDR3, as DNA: TGCGCCAGCAGTAGCCGCTCAAGCGCACAAAGTCGGGCCAACGTCCTGACTTTC.

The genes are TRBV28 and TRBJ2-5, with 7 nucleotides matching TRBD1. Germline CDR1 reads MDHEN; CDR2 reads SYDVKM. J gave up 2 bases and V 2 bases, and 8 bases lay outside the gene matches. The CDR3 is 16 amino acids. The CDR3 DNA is TGTGCCAGCAGTTTAACCCCGGGACAGAGGCAAGAGACCCAGTACTTC. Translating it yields CASSLTPGQRQETQYF.

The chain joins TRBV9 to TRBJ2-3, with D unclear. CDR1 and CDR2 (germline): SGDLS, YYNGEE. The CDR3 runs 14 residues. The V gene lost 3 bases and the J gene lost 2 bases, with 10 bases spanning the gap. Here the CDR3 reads CASSGGPYTDTQYF. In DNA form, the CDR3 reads TGTGCCAGCAGCGGAGGACCGTACACAGATACGCAGTATTTT.

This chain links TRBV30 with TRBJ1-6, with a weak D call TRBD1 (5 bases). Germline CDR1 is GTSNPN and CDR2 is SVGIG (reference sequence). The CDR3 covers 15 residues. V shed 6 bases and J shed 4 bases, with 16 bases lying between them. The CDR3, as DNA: TGTGCCTGCTGGGACTTAGATACTTATAATTCACCCCTCCACTTT. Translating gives CACWDLDTYNSPLHF.